This entry concerns a single T cell receptor beta chain. Its target is not known. This specimen comes from a study of cytomegalovirus exposure and HLA in healthy donors. Researchers ran the PCR with 60 Vbeta and 13 Jbeta primers. Only in-frame clones appear in the TCRdb table, and some are missing; sequencing was by immunoSEQ multiplex PCR. The sample carries 150,000 to 200,000 clones, approximately 90% recorded once. This CDR3 contains 16 residues. V was pared by 5 bases and J by 4 bases, with 8 bases of the junction left unmatched. In germline, CDR1 is SEHNR, CDR2 FQNEAQ (reference sequence). Points from the study as a whole: A later analysis found that most CMV-associated TCR beta chains appeared HLA-restricted. Productive status was seen about 87% or about 30% of the time for most TCR beta V segments in an earlier analysis. Reportedly, HLA-A and HLA-B alleles of most subjects were accurately predicted from TCR beta.

Sequencing was done on a sample of PBMCs. The receptor was isolated from a woman under 40 in good health and CMV-seronegative. This chain joins TRBV7-9 and TRBJ2-3; 11 nucleotides line up with TRBD1. In DNA form, the CDR3 reads TGTGCCAGCAGCGTGGGGACAGGGGGATTGGCAGATACGCAGTATTTT. It codes for CASSVGTGGLADTQYF.